The entry below gives a single TCR beta chain sequence along with its context. Its antigen is unidentified. The data were obtained in a study of molecular identifiers for immune sequencing clone quantification. Findings and limits, study-wide: Clone sizes that are highly expanded could be underestimated when identical TCR molecules share a barcode.

A single record per CDR3 protein comes from TCRdb applying MiXCR to the PCR reads. The sample yields about 640,000 distinct CDR3 sequences, just under 20% seen once. Between the trimmed V and J ends, which lost 6 bases and 3 bases, there was a span of 8 bases. CDR3 size: 12 residues. Specimen: naive CD8+ T cells from blood, with Jurkat cell RNA spiked in. The subset: FACS-sorted CD8+CD4-CCR7+CD45RA+ naive T cells. The rearrangement links TRBV12-3 or TRBV12-4 to TRBJ1-1; D is unclear. This clonotype was obtained from a human donor in good health. Some libraries in this study had Jurkat cell RNA spiked in. The CDR3 spells CASSTMYTEAFF. CDR3 sequence (DNA): TGTGCCAGCAGCACCATGTACACTGAAGCTTTCTTT.